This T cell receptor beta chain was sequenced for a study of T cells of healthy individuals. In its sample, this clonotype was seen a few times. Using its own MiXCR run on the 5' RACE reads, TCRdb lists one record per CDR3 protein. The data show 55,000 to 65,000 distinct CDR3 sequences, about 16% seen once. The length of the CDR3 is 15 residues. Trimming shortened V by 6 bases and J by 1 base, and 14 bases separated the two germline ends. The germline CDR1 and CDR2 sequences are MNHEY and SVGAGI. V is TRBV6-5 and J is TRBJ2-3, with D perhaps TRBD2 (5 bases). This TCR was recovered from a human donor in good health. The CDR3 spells CASSTLRAGTDTQYF. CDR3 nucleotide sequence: TGTGCCAGCAGCACCTTGAGGGCTGGCACAGATACGCAGTATTTT.